A selection of T cell receptor beta chains follows, all from one sample in a study of T cells after yellow fever vaccination. In TCRdb, the 5' RACE reads were re-called with MiXCR into one record per CDR3 protein. The repertoire consists of around 590,000 distinct CDR3 sequences, with roughly an eighth occurring once and the leading ten covering 15%. The sample in question was PBMCs, obtained on the day of the yellow fever booster vaccination. The receptors stem from a young man who received the YFV17D yellow fever vaccine. Both conserved end residues are part of each CDR3. D genes are given only for firm matches. Clone size is not always given. Where it is, it says once, few, many or a class for expanded clones.

CDR3aa	CDR3nt	abundance	j_gene	d_gene	v_gene
CAISELLTGTPPGQPQHF	TGTGCCATCAGTGAGTTGCTTACCGGGACCCCCCCCGGTCAGCCCCAGCATTTT	-	TRBJ1-5	-	TRBV10-3
CASSLRDGGGNIQYF	TGTGCCAGCAGTTTAAGGGATGGCGGGGGAAACATTCAGTACTTC	-	TRBJ2-4	TRBD2	TRBV12-3/TRBV12-4
CAISVQGDYGYTF	TGTGCCATCAGTGTCCAGGGGGACTATGGCTACACCTTC	few	TRBJ1-2	TRBD1	TRBV10-3
CASSPLAGGPSRTDTQYF	TGTGCCAGCAGTCCACTAGCGGGAGGGCCCAGCCGAACAGATACGCAGTATTTT	few	TRBJ2-3	TRBD2	TRBV27
CASSQARSSAVLF	TGTGCCAGCAGCCAAGCCAGGAGTAGCGCCGTACTCTTC	few	TRBJ2-1	-	TRBV14
CASSETAGGSTDTQYF	TGTGCCAGCAGCGAGACAGCGGGAGGGAGCACAGATACGCAGTATTTT	once	TRBJ2-3	TRBD2	TRBV4-2
CASSVLSGLAGPYNEQFF	TGTGCCAGCAGCGTTTTATCGGGACTAGCGGGCCCGTACAATGAGCAGTTCTTC	-	TRBJ2-1	TRBD2	TRBV11-1
CASSSRKGNSPLHF	TGCGCCAGCAGCTCTCGGAAGGGGAATTCACCCCTCCACTTT	-	TRBJ1-6	-	TRBV4-3
CSVRLAGYNEQFF	TGCAGCGTTCGACTAGCGGGTTACAATGAGCAGTTCTTC	few	TRBJ2-1	TRBD2	TRBV29-1
CASSQIAGTNEQFF	TGTGCCAGCAGCCAAATAGCGGGAACCAATGAGCAGTTCTTC	few	TRBJ2-1	TRBD2	TRBV4-2
CASSLFPGGYNEQFF	TGTGCCAGCAGTCTTTTCCCGGGAGGTTACAATGAGCAGTTCTTC	few	TRBJ2-1	TRBD2	TRBV6-5
CASSWTGQGPYEQYF	TGTGCCAGCAGTTGGACGGGACAGGGGCCTTACGAGCAGTACTTC	few	TRBJ2-7	TRBD1	TRBV6-2/TRBV6-3
CSVLAGTVIYEQYF	TGCAGCGTTCTCGCCGGGACAGTTATTTACGAGCAGTACTTC	many	TRBJ2-7	TRBD1	TRBV29-1
CILGGTSDQQFF	TGCATCCTAGGGGGGACTAGCGACCAACAGTTCTTC	few	TRBJ2-1	TRBD2	TRBV20-1
CASSLRQGHTGELFF	TGTGCCAGCAGCTTGCGACAGGGGCACACCGGGGAGCTGTTTTTT	few	TRBJ2-2	TRBD1	TRBV9
CASSLVAGGVFYNEQFF	TGTGCCAGCAGCCTAGTAGCGGGAGGGGTATTCTACAATGAGCAGTTCTTC	few	TRBJ2-1	TRBD2	TRBV7-2
CASSPRTGIFETQYF	TGTGCCAGCAGCCCAAGGACAGGGATTTTCGAGACCCAGTACTTC	many	TRBJ2-5	TRBD1	TRBV7-8
CASSQDTGYTEAFF	TGTGCCAGCAGCCAAGACACAGGGTACACTGAAGCTTTCTTT	few	TRBJ1-1	-	TRBV7-2
CASSLGPGEALAKNIQYF	TGTGCCAGCAGCTTAGGGCCTGGGGAGGCTCTAGCCAAAAACATTCAGTACTTC	few	TRBJ2-4	-	TRBV11-1
CASSKTGSNEKLFF	TGTGCCAGCTCCAAAACAGGGTCTAATGAAAAACTGTTTTTT	-	TRBJ1-4	-	TRBV3-1
CASSPGGGSNIQYF	TGTGCCAGCAGTCCCGGGGGGGGGAGTAACATTCAGTACTTC	few	TRBJ2-4	TRBD2	TRBV12-3/TRBV12-4
CSARGQGVYGYTF	TGCAGTGCTAGGGGACAGGGGGTCTATGGCTACACCTTC	few	TRBJ1-2	TRBD1	TRBV20-1
CASSSQGEGYNEQFF	TGTGCCAGCAGCTCACAGGGGGAGGGTTACAATGAGCAGTTCTTC	-	TRBJ2-1	-	TRBV5-6
CSARTSGSLGANVLTF	TGCAGTGCTAGGACTAGCGGGTCGCTCGGGGCCAACGTCCTGACTTTC	-	TRBJ2-6	TRBD2	TRBV20-1
CAWRELRTTGELFF	TGTGCCTGGAGGGAACTGAGGACCACCGGGGAGCTGTTTTTT	few	TRBJ2-2	-	TRBV30
CSALTGGQFF	TGCAGCGCACTAACAGGGGGGCAGTTCTTC	few	TRBJ2-1	TRBD1	TRBV29-1
CASSKAHRTTESTDTQYF	TGTGCCAGCAGCAAAGCCCATCGGACGACCGAGAGCACAGATACGCAGTATTTT	many	TRBJ2-3	-	TRBV21-1
CSVGGTADQPQHF	TGCAGCGTTGGGGGCACCGCGGACCAGCCCCAGCATTTT	-	TRBJ1-5	-	TRBV29-1
CSVTGGDGANTEAFF	TGCAGCGTTACTGGTGGGGACGGGGCTAACACTGAAGCTTTCTTT	-	TRBJ1-1	-	TRBV29-1
CASSKRTELNTEAFF	TGTGCCAGCAGCAAAAGGACAGAATTGAACACTGAAGCTTTCTTT	-	TRBJ1-1	-	TRBV7-2
CASSFGQGVEKLFF	TGTGCCAGCAGCTTTGGACAGGGTGTCGAAAAACTGTTTTTT	once	TRBJ1-4	TRBD1	TRBV7-2
CASILGLAEPPYNEQFF	TGTGCCAGCATCCTAGGACTAGCGGAACCCCCCTACAATGAGCAGTTCTTC	-	TRBJ2-1	TRBD2	TRBV7-2
CAWEERQLYGYTF	TGTGCCTGGGAAGAAAGACAGCTTTATGGCTACACCTTC	-	TRBJ1-2	-	TRBV30
CASSSLAIATDTQYF	TGTGCCAGCAGTTCCCTCGCTATTGCCACAGATACGCAGTATTTT	-	TRBJ2-3	-	TRBV28
CATSRAVGRGVYNEQFF	TGTGCCACCAGCAGAGCCGTGGGGCGGGGGGTCTACAATGAGCAGTTCTTC	once	TRBJ2-1	TRBD2	TRBV15
CASSQGLDRDLLGEKLFF	TGCGCCAGCAGCCAAGGGTTGGACAGGGACCTTTTAGGTGAAAAACTGTTTTTT	-	TRBJ1-4	TRBD1	TRBV4-3
CSAASGLARSEQYF	TGCAGTGCTGCTTCGGGACTAGCGAGAAGCGAGCAGTACTTC	few	TRBJ2-7	TRBD2	TRBV20-1
CSARVLMTEKLFF	TGCAGTGCTAGAGTTCTGATGACGGAAAAACTGTTTTTT	few	TRBJ1-4	-	TRBV20-1
CAWSVSQGNGYTF	TGTGCCTGGAGTGTCTCGCAGGGCAATGGCTACACCTTC	-	TRBJ1-2	-	TRBV30
CASSPHNSNQPQHF	TGTGCCAGCAGTCCACACAATAGCAATCAGCCCCAGCATTTT	few	TRBJ1-5	-	TRBV2
CASRRQVSGNTEAFF	TGTGCCAGCAGGCGACAGGTATCGGGGAACACTGAAGCTTTCTTT	-	TRBJ1-1	-	TRBV12-3/TRBV12-4
CASSRYYEQYF	TGTGCCAGCAGCCGTTACTACGAGCAGTACTTC	many	TRBJ2-7	-	TRBV5-6
CSVDSGSSYEQYF	TGCAGCGTTGATAGCGGGAGCTCCTACGAGCAGTACTTC	few	TRBJ2-7	TRBD2	TRBV29-1
CASSFVGGENIQYF	TGTGCCAGCAGCTTTGTGGGGGGAGAAAACATTCAGTACTTC	-	TRBJ2-4	-	TRBV7-2
CASSSLGDTEAFF	TGTGCCAGCAGTTCCTTGGGAGACACTGAAGCTTTCTTT	-	TRBJ1-1	-	TRBV12-3/TRBV12-4
CASSTRGAGEDTQYF	TGTGCCAGCAGCACCCGAGGCGCGGGAGAAGATACGCAGTATTTT	-	TRBJ2-3	TRBD2	TRBV9
CASSPRDLPGQYF	TGTGCCAGCAGCCCACGGGACCTCCCGGGGCAGTACTTC	-	TRBJ2-7	-	TRBV3-1
CASRTSGIYEQYF	TGTGCCAGCAGGACTAGCGGGATATACGAGCAGTACTTC	-	TRBJ2-7	TRBD2	TRBV28
CASSYSTGGRSYEQYF	TGTGCCAGCAGTTACTCGACAGGGGGCAGGTCCTACGAGCAGTACTTC	-	TRBJ2-7	TRBD1	TRBV6-5
CCAIGPWTGSTDTQYF	TGCTGTGCTATTGGACCTTGGACGGGGAGCACAGATACGCAGTATTTT	-	TRBJ2-3	-	TRBV20-1
CASSLVAYASGRGGTQYF	TGTGCCAGCAGCTTAGTTGCTTATGCTAGCGGGAGAGGTGGGACCCAGTACTTC	-	TRBJ2-5	TRBD2	TRBV11-2